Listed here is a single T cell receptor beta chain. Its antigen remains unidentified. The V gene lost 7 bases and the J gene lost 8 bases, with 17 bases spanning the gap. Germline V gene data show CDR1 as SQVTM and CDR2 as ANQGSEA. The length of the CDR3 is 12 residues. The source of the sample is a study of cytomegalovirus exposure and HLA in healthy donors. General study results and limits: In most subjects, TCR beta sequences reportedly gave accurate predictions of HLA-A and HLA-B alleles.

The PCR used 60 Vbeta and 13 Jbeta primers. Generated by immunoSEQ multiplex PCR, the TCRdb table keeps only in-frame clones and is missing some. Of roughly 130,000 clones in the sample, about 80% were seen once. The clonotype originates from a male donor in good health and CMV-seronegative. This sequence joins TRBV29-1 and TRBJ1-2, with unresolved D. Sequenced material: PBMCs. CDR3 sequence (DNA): TGCAGCGCTAACCGACAAGGTCTAGGCTACACCTTC. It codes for CSANRQGLGYTF.